These 28 T cell receptor beta chains were all obtained from the same sample, sequenced in a study of blood T cell repertoires in COVID-19. Profiled with immunoSEQ multiplex PCR; TCRdb holds only in-frame clones, not every one. The sample holds 220,000 or so clones, approximately 77% seen once. Source material: peripheral blood. The receptors originated from a woman of 80 years or more with acute or convalescent COVID-19.

V is TRBV19 and J is TRBJ1-2; D unclear. The germline V and J ends were trimmed by 3 bases and 4 bases, with 15 bases remaining between them. The germline CDR1 and CDR2 sequences are LNHDA and SQIVND (reference sequence). This CDR3 region has 15 residues. In DNA form, the CDR3 reads TGTGCCAGTAGTATGTCTCGGGAACAAAGCTATGGCTACACCTTC. Its translation is CASSMSREQSYGYTF.

The genes are TRBV10-1 and TRBJ2-3; TRBD1 matches 11 bases. The germline V gene encodes CDR1 WNHNN and CDR2 SYGVQD (reference sequence). The CDR3 length is 17 residues. V shed 3 bases and J 1 base; nucleotides not matched to a gene: 6. Here the CDR3 reads CASSDLGQGAGTDTQYF. The CDR3 nucleotides read TGCGCCAGCAGTGATTTAGGACAGGGGGCCGGCACAGATACGCAGTATTTT.

The chain couples TRBV10-3 to TRBJ1-2; D is uncertain. The germline V gene encodes CDR1 ENHRY and CDR2 SYGVKD. CDR3 length equals 14 residues. Trimming shortened V by 3 bases and J by 8 bases, and 16 bases separated the two germline ends. The CDR3 is CAISEAGERWGYTF. CDR3 coding DNA: TGTGCCATCAGTGAAGCGGGTGAGAGATGGGGCTACACCTTC.

V gene TRBV6-5 combines with J gene TRBJ1-5, with D perhaps TRBD1 (5 bases). Deletions cut 6 bases from V and 9 bases from J, with 12 bases between. The V gene's germline CDR1 is MNHEY and CDR2 SVGAGI. The CDR3 has 12 amino acids. The chain's CDR3 is CASRPQGPPQHF. The CDR3 coding sequence is TGTGCCAGCAGACCTCAGGGTCCGCCCCAGCATTTT.

The rearrangement uses TRBV30 and TRBJ1-2; TRBD1 matches 8 bases. The CDR3 has 15 residues. Germline trimming cut 0 bases from V and 6 bases from J; bases unmatched to any gene: 9. CDR1 GTSNPN and CDR2 SVGIG come from the germline V gene (reference sequence). The CDR3 DNA reads as TGTGCCTGGAGTGTGAGGGACAGGTGGTTCCATGGCTACACCTTC. Protein: CAWSVRDRWFHGYTF.

The DNA for the CDR3 is TGTGCCAGCAGCCCCGTGACAGCCGGCCGTCCCCAAGCTTTCTTT. It yields the protein CASSPVTAGRPQAFF. The chain employs TRBV7-2 and TRBJ1-1; D might be TRBD1 (5 bases). The V end lost 5 bases, the J end lost 9 bases, and 22 bases lay between the germline ends. Per the germline V gene, CDR1 is SGHTA and CDR2 is FQGNSA. The CDR3 has 15 amino acids.

About this clone itself: At the DNA level, this CDR3 is encoded by other sequences in the same sample as well. The V and J genes are TRBV11-2 and TRBJ1-1, with unresolved D. V was trimmed by 2 bases and J by 1 base, leaving 8 bases between them. The CDR3 extends over 14 amino acids. Germline V CDR1 and CDR2: SGHAT, FQNNGV. In nucleotides, the CDR3 is TGTGCCAGCAGCTTATCTGGGCAGAACACTGAAGCTTTCTTT. Protein product: CASSLSGQNTEAFF.

The chain is built from TRBV18 and TRBJ1-4; tentatively, D is TRBD1 (5 bases). The CDR3 is 15 amino acids. Trimming stripped 6 bases from V and 3 bases from J, with 14 bases between. Per the germline V gene, CDR1 is KGHSH and CDR2 is LQKENI. In DNA form, the CDR3 reads TGTGCCAGCTCCCTTGGACAAAGCTCTAATGAAAAACTGTTTTTT. Its translation: CASSLGQSSNEKLFF.

The J gene is TRBJ2-7, the V gene TRBV5-1; TRBD2 is a possible D gene (5 bases). Germline V CDR1 and CDR2: SGHRS, YFSETQ. The ends were cut back, 0 bases at V and 5 bases at J, with 12 bases in the middle. The length of the CDR3 is 14 residues. CDR3 amino acids: CASSLGPGSDEQYF. CDR3 nucleotide sequence: TGCGCCAGCAGCTTGGGACCGGGATCCGACGAGCAGTACTTC.

The chain has TRBV2 and TRBJ1-6, with no clear D. Trimming cost V 5 bases and J 6 bases, with 5 bases left between them. This CDR3 comprises 12 residues. Looked up from germline, CDR1 is SNHLY and CDR2 is FYNNEI. The CDR3 sequence: CASSLVNSPLHF. The CDR3 region has the DNA TGTGCCAGCAGTCTCGTTAATTCACCCCTCCACTTT.

The rearrangement links TRBV7-2 to TRBJ1-2, with 7 bases that match TRBD1. This CDR3 is built from 15 residues. The V and J ends lost 2 bases and 4 bases, in that order; junction bases with no gene match: 7. The germline gives CDR1 SGHTA, CDR2 FQGNSA. The CDR3 bases are TGTGCCAGCAGCTTAAACAGGGGAAACGTCTATGGCTACACCTTC. Residues: CASSLNRGNVYGYTF.

The rearrangement links TRBV24-1 to TRBJ2-5, with TRBD2 matching 10 bases. Losses at the gene ends were 5 bases for V and 1 base for J; bases not matched to a gene: 6. CDR1 is KGHDR and CDR2 is SFDVKD in the germline V gene. The CDR3 is 16 amino acids. CDR3 in amino acids: CATSAGGLATQETQYF. Written as DNA, the CDR3 is TGTGCCACCAGTGCCGGGGGACTAGCGACCCAAGAGACCCAGTACTTC.

This sequence joins TRBV2 and TRBJ2-5, with 7 bases that match TRBD1. Per germline, CDR1 SNHLY and CDR2 FYNNEI. The CDR3 is made up of 15 amino acids. Trimming took 6 bases from V and 5 from J; bases not matched to a gene: 12. The CDR3 here is CASSIQGVEGETQYF. The CDR3 region has the DNA TGTGCCAGCAGCATCCAGGGGGTCGAGGGGGAGACCCAGTACTTC.

V usage is TRBV7-2 and J usage is TRBJ1-4; 11 nucleotides align to TRBD1. This CDR3 has 15 amino acids. The junction had 4 bases not matched to a gene; V was cut back by 1 base and J by 9 bases. The germline V gene has CDR1 SGHTA and CDR2 FQGNSA. The CDR3 sequence: CASSLVGTGGQKLFF. In nucleotides, the CDR3 is TGTGCCAGCAGCTTAGTTGGGACAGGGGGACAAAAACTGTTTTTT.

V usage is TRBV5-4 and J usage is TRBJ2-5; 7 bases match TRBD1. This CDR3 spans 16 amino acids. CDR1 SGHNT and CDR2 YYREEE come from the germline V gene (reference sequence). After removal of 3 bases from V and 2 bases from J, the junction contained 10 bases not matched to a gene. DNA for the CDR3: TGTGCCAGCAGCTCGCTTTTTGGGGACAGTCAAGAGACCCAGTACTTC. It yields the protein CASSSLFGDSQETQYF.

This clone has just one count. Here the CDR3 reads CASSLGTGYENTEAFF. The CDR3, as DNA: TGTGCCAGCAGCTTAGGGACAGGGTATGAGAACACTGAAGCTTTCTTT. The chain carries TRBV11-2 and TRBJ1-1; 8 bases line up with TRBD1. The CDR3 is made up of 16 amino acids. V lost 1 base and J lost 1; bases outside the gene matches: 5. Germline CDR1 SGHAT, CDR2 FQNNGV.

The V and J genes are TRBV27 and TRBJ1-1; the D gene is possibly TRBD1 (5 bases). The CDR3 has 12 amino acids. The germline gives CDR1 MNHEY, CDR2 SMNVEV (reference sequence). V lost 5 bases and J lost 3, with 7 bases in between. The CDR3 sequence: CASSRGDTEAFF. As DNA, the CDR3 is TGTGCCAGCAGTCGGGGGGACACTGAAGCTTTCTTT.

This clone came up once. The chain joins TRBV7-3 to TRBJ1-2, with 9 nucleotides matching TRBD1. Germline values: CDR1 SGHTA, CDR2 FQGTGA. The CDR3 length is 15 residues. After removal of 2 bases from V and 2 bases from J, the junction contained 3 bases not matched to a gene. The DNA of the CDR3 is TGTGCCAGCAGCTTAGACGGGACAGGGAACTATGGCTACACCTTC. Translated, it gives CASSLDGTGNYGYTF.

The chain joins TRBV4-3 to TRBJ1-6, with D perhaps TRBD1 (5 bases). The germline gives CDR1 LGHNA, CDR2 YSLEER. V shed 0 bases and J shed 9 bases, with 15 bases lying between them. The CDR3 extends over 16 amino acids. The CDR3 DNA reads TGCGCCAGCAGCCAAGATCAAGGCAGGGTGTTTTCACCCCTCCACTTT. Translated: CASSQDQGRVFSPLHF.

This clone has a single count. V gene TRBV6-5 combines with J gene TRBJ2-6; TRBD1 is a possible D gene (6 bases). V gave up 4 bases and J gave up 1 base, with 11 bases separating them. Looked up from germline, CDR1 is MNHEY and CDR2 is SVGAGI. This CDR3 spans 16 amino acids. The CDR3 nucleotides are TGTGCCAGCAGTTTTTTCGGACAGTCTGGGGCCAACGTCCTGACTTTC. Protein product: CASSFFGQSGANVLTF.

On this clone: Other nucleotide sequences in the sample specify the same CDR3. V usage is TRBV5-1 and J usage is TRBJ1-3; the D gene is possibly TRBD1 (6 bases). The CDR3 runs to 14 residues. Germline CDR1 reads SGHRS; CDR2 reads YFSETQ. V lost 4 bases to trimming and J lost 3 bases, with 11 bases between them. The CDR3 here is CASSVTGGGNTIYF. In DNA, the CDR3 is TGCGCCAGCAGCGTGACAGGCGGTGGAAACACCATATATTTT.

V is TRBV7-8 and J is TRBJ2-6, with D tentatively TRBD2 (5 bases). Germline V lookup: CDR1 SGHVS, CDR2 FQNEAQ. V gave up 5 bases and J gave up 0 bases, with 17 bases separating them. The CDR3 covers 18 residues. This CDR3 reads CASSPHDGESSGANVLTF. DNA of the CDR3: TGTGCCAGCAGCCCCCACGACGGGGAGAGCTCTGGGGCCAACGTCCTGACTTTC.

This clone was observed once. V is TRBV7-9 and J is TRBJ2-7; 7 bases match TRBD1. This CDR3 spans 15 amino acids. CDR1 and CDR2 (germline): SEHNR, FQNEAQ (reference sequence). The V segment lost 6 bases and the J segment 6 bases; nucleotides outside the gene matches: 14. CDR3 sequence (DNA): TGTGCCAGCAGACCGAGACAGGGTAGAGCAACCGAGCAGTACTTC. Encoded protein: CASRPRQGRATEQYF.

The CDR3 coding sequence is TGTGCCAGCAGTGAGGGACAGGGTCTCGGTGGAAACACCATATATTTT. It codes for CASSEGQGLGGNTIYF. The chain combines TRBV2 with TRBJ1-3; 9 bases line up with TRBD1. The J segment lost 3 bases and the V segment lost 3 bases, leaving 6 bases of the junction unmatched. Germline V gene sequence: CDR1 SNHLY, CDR2 FYNNEI. CDR3 length: 16 residues.

The genes are TRBV5-1 and TRBJ2-3; no clear D. Trimming removed 0 bases at V and 4 bases at J, with 9 bases between. Germline values: CDR1 SGHRS, CDR2 YFSETQ. This CDR3 is 14 amino acids long. The CDR3 region is CASSLEAGPDTQYF. The DNA for the CDR3 is TGCGCCAGCAGCTTGGAGGCAGGCCCAGATACGCAGTATTTT.

The J gene is TRBJ1-2, the V gene TRBV2; D not certain. Trimming removed 8 bases at V and 4 bases at J, with 17 bases between. The CDR3 is made up of 14 amino acids. Germline values: CDR1 SNHLY, CDR2 FYNNEI. The CDR3: CASSRQLPAYGYTF. Written as DNA, the CDR3 is TGTGCCAGCTCTAGGCAGCTCCCCGCCTATGGCTACACCTTC.

The chain employs TRBV5-1 and TRBJ2-3; 10 positions match TRBD2. The V segment lost 2 bases and the J segment 5 bases; nucleotides outside the gene matches: 5. CDR1 and CDR2 from the germline V gene are SGHRS and YFSETQ. The CDR3 extends over 15 amino acids. Here the CDR3 reads CASSLSGGAGDTQYF. CDR3 in DNA: TGCGCCAGCAGCTTAAGCGGGGGGGCGGGAGATACGCAGTATTTT.

In this sample, this clone turned up a few times. V gene TRBV3-1 (or the pseudogene TRBV3-2) combines with J gene TRBJ2-2; 7 bases match TRBD1. Losses at the gene ends were 3 bases for V and 3 bases for J; bases not matched to a gene: 4. The germline V gene encodes CDR1 LGHDT and CDR2 YNNKEL (reference sequence). This CDR3 has 15 residues. The CDR3 protein is CASSQYRGDTGELFF. The CDR3 nucleotides read TGTGCCAGCAGCCAGTACAGGGGAGACACCGGGGAGCTGTTTTTT.